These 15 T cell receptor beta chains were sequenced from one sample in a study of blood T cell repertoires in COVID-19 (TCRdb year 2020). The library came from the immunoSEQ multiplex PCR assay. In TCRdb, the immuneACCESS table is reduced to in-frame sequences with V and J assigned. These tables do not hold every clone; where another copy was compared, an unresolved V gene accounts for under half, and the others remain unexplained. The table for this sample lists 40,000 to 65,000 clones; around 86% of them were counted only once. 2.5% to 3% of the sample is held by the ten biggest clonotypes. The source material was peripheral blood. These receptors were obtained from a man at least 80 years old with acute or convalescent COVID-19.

The DNA of the CDR3 is TGCGCCAGCAGATTAGCGGGGGGGAAATCGGAGACCCAGTACTTC. It is translated as CASRLAGGKSETQYF. The chain carries TRBV5-1 and TRBJ2-5; 11 bases are a match to TRBD2. With V trimmed by 5 bases and J by 5 bases, 8 bases remained unmatched. The CDR3 runs to 15 residues. CDR1 SGHRS and CDR2 YFSETQ come from the germline V gene.

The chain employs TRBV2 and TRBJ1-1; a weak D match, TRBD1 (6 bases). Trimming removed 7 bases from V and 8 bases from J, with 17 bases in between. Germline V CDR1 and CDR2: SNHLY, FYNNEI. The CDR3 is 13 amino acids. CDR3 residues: CASIRQGMVEAFF. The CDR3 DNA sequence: TGTGCCAGCATAAGGCAGGGGATGGTCGAAGCTTTCTTT.

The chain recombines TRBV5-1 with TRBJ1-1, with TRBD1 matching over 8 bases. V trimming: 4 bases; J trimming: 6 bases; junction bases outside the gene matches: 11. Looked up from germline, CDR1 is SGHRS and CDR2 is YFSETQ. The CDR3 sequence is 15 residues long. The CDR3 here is CASSAGTGLPAEAFF. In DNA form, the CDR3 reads TGCGCCAGCAGCGCAGGGACAGGTTTGCCGGCTGAAGCTTTCTTT.

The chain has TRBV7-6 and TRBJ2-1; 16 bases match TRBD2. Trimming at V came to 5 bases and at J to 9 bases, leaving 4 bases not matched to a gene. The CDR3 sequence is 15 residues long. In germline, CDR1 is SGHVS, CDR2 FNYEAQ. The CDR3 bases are TGTGCCAGCAGCCTCGGGACTAGCGGGGGGGTTGAGCAGTTCTTC. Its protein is CASSLGTSGGVEQFF.

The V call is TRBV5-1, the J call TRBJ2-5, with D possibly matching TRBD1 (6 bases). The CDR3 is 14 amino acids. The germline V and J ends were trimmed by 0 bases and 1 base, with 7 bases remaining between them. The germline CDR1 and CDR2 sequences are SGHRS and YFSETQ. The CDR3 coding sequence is TGCGCCAGCAGCTTGGTACAGGGCCAAGAGACCCAGTACTTC. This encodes CASSLVQGQETQYF. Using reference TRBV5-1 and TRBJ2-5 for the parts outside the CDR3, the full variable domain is KAGVTQTPRYLIKTRGQQVTLSCSPISGHRSVSWYQQTPGQGLQFLFEYFSETQRNKGNFPGRFSGRQFSNSRSEMNVSTLELGDSALYLCASSLVQGQETQYFGPGTRLLVL.

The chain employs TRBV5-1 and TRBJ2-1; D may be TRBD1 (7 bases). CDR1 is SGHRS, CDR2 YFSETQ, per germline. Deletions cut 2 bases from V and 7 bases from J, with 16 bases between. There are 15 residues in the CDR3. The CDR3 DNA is TGCGCCAGCAGCTTTACCGCAGGGGGGAGAAATGAGCAGTTCTTC. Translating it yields CASSFTAGGRNEQFF. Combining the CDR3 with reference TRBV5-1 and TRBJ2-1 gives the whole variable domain KAGVTQTPRYLIKTRGQQVTLSCSPISGHRSVSWYQQTPGQGLQFLFEYFSETQRNKGNFPGRFSGRQFSNSRSEMNVSTLELGDSALYLCASSFTAGGRNEQFFGPGTRLTVL.

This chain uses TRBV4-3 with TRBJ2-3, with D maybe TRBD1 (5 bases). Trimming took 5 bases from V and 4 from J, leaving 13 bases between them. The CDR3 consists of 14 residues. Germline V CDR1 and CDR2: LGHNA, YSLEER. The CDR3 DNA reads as TGCGCCAGCAGCAAGCAGGGTACTGCAGATACGCAGTATTTT. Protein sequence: CASSKQGTADTQYF.

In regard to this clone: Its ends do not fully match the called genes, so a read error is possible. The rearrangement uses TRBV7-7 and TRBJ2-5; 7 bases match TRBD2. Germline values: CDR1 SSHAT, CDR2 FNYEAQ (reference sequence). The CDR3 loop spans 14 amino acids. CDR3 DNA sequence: TGTGCTAGCAGCTTAGCGGGCCTGTCGGAGACCCAGTACTTC. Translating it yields CASSLAGLSETQYF. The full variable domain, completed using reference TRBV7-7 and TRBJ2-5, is GAGVSQSPRYKVTKRGQDVTLRCDPISSHATLYWYQQALGQGPEFLTYFNYEAQPDKSGLPSDRFSAERPEGSISTLTIQRTEQRDSAMYRCASSLAGLSETQYFGPGTRLLVL.

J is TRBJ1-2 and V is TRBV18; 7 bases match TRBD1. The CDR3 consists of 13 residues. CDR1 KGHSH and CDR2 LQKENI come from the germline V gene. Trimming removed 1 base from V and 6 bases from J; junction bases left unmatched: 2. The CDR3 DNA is TGTGCCAGCTCACCACAGGGGGCGAATGGCTACACCTTC. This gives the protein CASSPQGANGYTF.

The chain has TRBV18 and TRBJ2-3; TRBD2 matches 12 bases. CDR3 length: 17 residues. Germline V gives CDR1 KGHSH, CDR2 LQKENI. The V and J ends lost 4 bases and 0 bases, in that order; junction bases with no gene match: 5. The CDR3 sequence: CASSRRTSGASTDTQYF. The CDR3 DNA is TGTGCCAGCTCACGGCGGACTAGCGGGGCTAGCACAGATACGCAGTATTTT.

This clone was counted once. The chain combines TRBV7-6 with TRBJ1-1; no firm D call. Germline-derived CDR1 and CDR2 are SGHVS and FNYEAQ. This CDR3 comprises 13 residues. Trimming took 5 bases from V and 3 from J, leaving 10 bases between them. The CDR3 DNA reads TGTGCCAGCAGCAGACACACCGACACTGAAGCTTTCTTT. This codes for CASSRHTDTEAFF.

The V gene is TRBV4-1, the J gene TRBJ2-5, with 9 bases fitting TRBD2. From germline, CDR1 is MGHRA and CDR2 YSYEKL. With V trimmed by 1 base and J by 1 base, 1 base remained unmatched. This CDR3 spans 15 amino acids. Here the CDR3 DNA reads TGCGCCAGCAGCCAAGGACTAGCGGCCCAAGAGACCCAGTACTTC. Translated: CASSQGLAAQETQYF.

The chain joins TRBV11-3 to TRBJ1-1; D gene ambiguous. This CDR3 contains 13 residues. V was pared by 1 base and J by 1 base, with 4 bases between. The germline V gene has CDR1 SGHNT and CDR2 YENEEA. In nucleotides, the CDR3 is TGTGCCAGCAGCTTAGGTAAGAACACTGAAGCTTTCTTT. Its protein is CASSLGKNTEAFF.

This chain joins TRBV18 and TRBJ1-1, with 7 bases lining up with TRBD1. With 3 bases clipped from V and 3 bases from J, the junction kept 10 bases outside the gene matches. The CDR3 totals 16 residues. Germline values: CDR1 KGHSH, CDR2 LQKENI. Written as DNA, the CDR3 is TGTGCCAGCTCACCCCGACAGGGAGATCAGGACACTGAAGCTTTCTTT. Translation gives CASSPRQGDQDTEAFF.

CDR3 amino acids: CASSSLGGPNFYGYTF. The CDR3 DNA reads as TGTGCCAGCAGCTCCTTGGGAGGGCCCAACTTTTATGGCTACACCTTC. The chain is built from TRBV5-6 and TRBJ1-2; D unclear. CDR3 length: 16 amino acids. Germline CDR1 and CDR2: SGHDT and YYEEEE. Trimming took 3 bases from V and 5 from J, leaving 20 bases between them.